This T cell receptor beta chain derives from a study of vaccination effects on CD4 cells after COVID-19. This clone is medium-sized (0.01 to 0.1%). Its antigen is undetermined. V was shortened by 8 bases and J by 0 bases, with 14 bases between the two germline ends. Germline CDR1 LGHDT, CDR2 YNNKEL (reference sequence). This CDR3 is built from 15 residues. Clones were sequenced by immunoSEQ multiplex PCR, and TCRdb holds only the in-frame ones, with some missing. The sample carries about 16,000 clones, 70% recorded once. Study findings and constraints: Healthy vaccinees' vaccine-induced clones included only 1 of 255 that recognized common cold coronaviruses.

Under the ViraFEST assay, PBMC were stimulated with viral peptide pools so that antigen-specific CD4+ T cells expanded. Sequencing was performed afterwards. After roughly 9 days in culture, the CD4+ T cells were isolated. Subjects were given two BNT162b2 or mRNA-1273 vaccine doses. Recipients of the vaccine had no prior SARS-CoV-2 infection and negative nucleocapsid antibodies. IL-2 at about 9.7 IU/ml and peptides at 8 to 10 ug/ml were added to cultured PBMC, fewer than 2.5 million per well. Half-medium changes using IL-2 medium occurred on days 3 and 7. This chain connects TRBV3-1 (or the pseudogene TRBV3-2) to TRBJ2-1; no firm D call. Sample: CD4+ T cells from PBMCs cultured with SARS-CoV-2 spike peptides, taken after COVID-19 vaccination. The receptor comes from a human donor who received a COVID-19 vaccine. CDR3 nucleotide sequence: TGTGCCAGCGGTGCAGGTTGGAGCTCCTACAATGAGCAGTTCTTC. Translating gives CASGAGWSSYNEQFF.